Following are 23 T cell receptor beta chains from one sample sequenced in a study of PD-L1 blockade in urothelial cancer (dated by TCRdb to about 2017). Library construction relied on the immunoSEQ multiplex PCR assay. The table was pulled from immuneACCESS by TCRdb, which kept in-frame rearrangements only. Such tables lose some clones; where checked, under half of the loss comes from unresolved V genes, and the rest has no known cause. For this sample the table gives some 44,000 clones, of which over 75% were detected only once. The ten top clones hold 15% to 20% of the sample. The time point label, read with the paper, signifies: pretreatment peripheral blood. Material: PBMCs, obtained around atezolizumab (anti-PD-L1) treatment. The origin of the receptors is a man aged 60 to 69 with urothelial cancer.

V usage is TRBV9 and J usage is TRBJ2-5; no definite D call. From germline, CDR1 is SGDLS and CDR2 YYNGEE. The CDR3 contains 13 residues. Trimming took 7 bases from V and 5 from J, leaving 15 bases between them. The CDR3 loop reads CASSTQDGETQYF. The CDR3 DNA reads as TGTGCCAGCTCGACCCAAGACGGGGAGACCCAGTACTTC.

The CDR3 DNA is TGTGCCAGTAGTCGGGACTTAAGCAATGAGCAGTTCTTC. It yields the protein CASSRDLSNEQFF. This chain connects TRBV19 to TRBJ2-1; D may be TRBD2 (6 bases). The CDR3 is 13 residues long. V was pared by 5 bases and J by 6 bases, with 11 bases between. The germline CDR1 and CDR2 sequences are LNHDA and SQIVND (reference sequence).

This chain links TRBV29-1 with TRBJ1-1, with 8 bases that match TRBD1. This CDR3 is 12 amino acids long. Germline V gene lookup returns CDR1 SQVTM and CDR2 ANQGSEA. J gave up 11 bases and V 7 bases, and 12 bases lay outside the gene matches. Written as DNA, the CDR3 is TGCAGCGCGGGACAGGACCCTTTCATGGCTTTCTTT. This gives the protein CSAGQDPFMAFF.

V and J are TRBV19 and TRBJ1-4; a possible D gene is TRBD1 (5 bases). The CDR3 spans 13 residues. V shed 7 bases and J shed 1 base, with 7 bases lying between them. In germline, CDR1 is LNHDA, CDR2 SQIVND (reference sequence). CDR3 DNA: TGTGCCAGTAAACAGGAAACTAATGAAAAACTGTTTTTT. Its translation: CASKQETNEKLFF.

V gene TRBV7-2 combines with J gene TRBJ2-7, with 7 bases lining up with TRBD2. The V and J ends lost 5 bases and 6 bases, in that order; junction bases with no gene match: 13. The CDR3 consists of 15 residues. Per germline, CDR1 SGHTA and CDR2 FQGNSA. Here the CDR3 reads CASSTRGTNAFEQYF. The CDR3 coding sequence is TGTGCCAGCAGCACCCGGGGGACTAATGCCTTCGAGCAGTACTTC.

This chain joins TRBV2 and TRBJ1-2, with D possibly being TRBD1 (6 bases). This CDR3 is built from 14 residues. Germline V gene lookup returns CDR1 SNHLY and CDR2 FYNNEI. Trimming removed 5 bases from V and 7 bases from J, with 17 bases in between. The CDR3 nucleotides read TGTGCCAGCAGTACCCAGACAGGTCTCTCTGGCTACACCTTC. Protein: CASSTQTGLSGYTF.

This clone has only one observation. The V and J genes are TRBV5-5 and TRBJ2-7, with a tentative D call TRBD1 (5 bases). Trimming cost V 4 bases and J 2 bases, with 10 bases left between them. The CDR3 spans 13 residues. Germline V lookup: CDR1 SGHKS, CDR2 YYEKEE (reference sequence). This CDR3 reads CASSLREPYEQYF. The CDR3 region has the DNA TGTGCCAGCAGCCTCAGGGAACCCTACGAGCAGTACTTC.

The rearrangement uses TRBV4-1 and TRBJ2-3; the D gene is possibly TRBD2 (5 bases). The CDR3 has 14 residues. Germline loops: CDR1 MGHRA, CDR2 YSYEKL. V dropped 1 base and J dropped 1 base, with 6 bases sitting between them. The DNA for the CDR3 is TGCGCCAGCAGCCAAGTGGGAGGCACAGATACGCAGTATTTT. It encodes CASSQVGGTDTQYF.

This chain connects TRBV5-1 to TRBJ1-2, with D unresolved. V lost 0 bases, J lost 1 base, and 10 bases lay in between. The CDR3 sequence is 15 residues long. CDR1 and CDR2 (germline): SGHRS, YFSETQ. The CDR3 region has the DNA TGCGCCAGCAGCTTGGAGGCAGGTGTTAACTATGGCTACACCTTC. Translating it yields CASSLEAGVNYGYTF.

The CDR3 here is CASSPNRRETQYF. The CDR3, as DNA: TGTGCCAGCAGCCCTAACCGCCGAGAGACCCAGTACTTC. This chain links TRBV7-2 with TRBJ2-5; no clear D gene. There are 13 residues in the CDR3. V lost 5 bases to trimming and J lost 4 bases, with 11 bases between them. Germline assignment: CDR1 SGHTA and CDR2 FQGNSA.

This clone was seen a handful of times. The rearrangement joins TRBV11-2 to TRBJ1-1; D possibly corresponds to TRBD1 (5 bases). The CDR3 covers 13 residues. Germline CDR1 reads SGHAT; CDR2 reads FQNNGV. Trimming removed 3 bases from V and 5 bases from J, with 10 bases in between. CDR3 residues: CASSFAKGTEAFF. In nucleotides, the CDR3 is TGTGCCAGCAGCTTTGCGAAGGGGACTGAAGCTTTCTTT.

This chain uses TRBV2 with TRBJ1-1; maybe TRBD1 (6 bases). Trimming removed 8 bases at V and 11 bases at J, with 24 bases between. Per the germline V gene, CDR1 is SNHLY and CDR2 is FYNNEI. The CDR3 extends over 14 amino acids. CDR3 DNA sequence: TGTGCCAGCGAGATTACGACAGGTCACAGGATGGCTTTCTTT. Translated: CASEITTGHRMAFF.

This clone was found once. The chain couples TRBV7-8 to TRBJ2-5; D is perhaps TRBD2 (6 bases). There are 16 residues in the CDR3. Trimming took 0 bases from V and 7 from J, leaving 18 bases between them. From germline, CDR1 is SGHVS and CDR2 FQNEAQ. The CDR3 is CASSLAPGAAYGTQYF. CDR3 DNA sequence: TGTGCCAGCAGCTTAGCGCCGGGAGCAGCCTATGGGACCCAGTACTTC. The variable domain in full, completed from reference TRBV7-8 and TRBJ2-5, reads GAGVSQSPRYKVAKRGQDVALRCDPISGHVSLFWYQQALGQGPEFLTYFQNEAQLDKSGLPSDRFFAERPEGSVSTLKIQRTQQEDSAVYLCASSLAPGAAYGTQYFGPGTRLLVL.

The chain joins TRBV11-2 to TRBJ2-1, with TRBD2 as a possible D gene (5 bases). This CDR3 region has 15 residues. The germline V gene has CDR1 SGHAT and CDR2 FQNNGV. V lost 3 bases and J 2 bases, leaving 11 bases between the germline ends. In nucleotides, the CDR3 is TGTGCCAGCAGCTTCGATCCCGGGACCTACAATGAGCAGTTCTTC. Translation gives CASSFDPGTYNEQFF.

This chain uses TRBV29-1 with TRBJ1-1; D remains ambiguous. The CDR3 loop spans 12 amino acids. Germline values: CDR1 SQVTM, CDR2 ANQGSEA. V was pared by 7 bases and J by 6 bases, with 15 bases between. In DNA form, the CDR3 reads TGCAGCGCCTCTAAATTGGGCTCTGAAGCTTTCTTT. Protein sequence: CSASKLGSEAFF.

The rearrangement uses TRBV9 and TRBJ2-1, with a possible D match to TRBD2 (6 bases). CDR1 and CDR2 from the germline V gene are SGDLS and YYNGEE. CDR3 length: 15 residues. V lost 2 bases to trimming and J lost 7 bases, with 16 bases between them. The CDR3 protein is CASSVGGGPDNEQFF. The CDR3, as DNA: TGTGCCAGCAGCGTGGGGGGAGGCCCCGATAATGAGCAGTTCTTC.

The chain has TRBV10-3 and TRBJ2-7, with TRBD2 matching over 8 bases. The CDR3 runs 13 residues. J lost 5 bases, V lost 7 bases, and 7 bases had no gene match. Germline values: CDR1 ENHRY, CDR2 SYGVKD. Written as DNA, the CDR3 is TGTGCCATCAACGGCCCAGCGGGAGACGAGCAGTACTTC. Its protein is CAINGPAGDEQYF.

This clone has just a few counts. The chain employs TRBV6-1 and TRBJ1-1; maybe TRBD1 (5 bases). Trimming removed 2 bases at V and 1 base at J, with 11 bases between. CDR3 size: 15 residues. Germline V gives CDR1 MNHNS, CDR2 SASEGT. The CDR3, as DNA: TGTGCCAGCAGTGAAAGGGGCTTTGGGAACACTGAAGCTTTCTTT. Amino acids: CASSERGFGNTEAFF.

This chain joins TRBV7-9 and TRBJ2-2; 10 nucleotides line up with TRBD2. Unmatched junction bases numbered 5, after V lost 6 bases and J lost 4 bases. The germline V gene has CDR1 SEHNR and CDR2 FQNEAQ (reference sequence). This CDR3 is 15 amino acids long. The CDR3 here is CASRSGRGITGELFF. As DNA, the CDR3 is TGTGCCAGCAGGAGCGGGAGGGGGATCACCGGGGAGCTGTTTTTT.

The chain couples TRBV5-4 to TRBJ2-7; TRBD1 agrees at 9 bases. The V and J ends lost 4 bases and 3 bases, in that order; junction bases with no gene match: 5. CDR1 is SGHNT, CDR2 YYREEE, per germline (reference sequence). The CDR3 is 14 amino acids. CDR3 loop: CASSQPGQGYEQYF. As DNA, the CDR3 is TGTGCCAGCAGCCAGCCGGGACAGGGCTACGAGCAGTACTTC.

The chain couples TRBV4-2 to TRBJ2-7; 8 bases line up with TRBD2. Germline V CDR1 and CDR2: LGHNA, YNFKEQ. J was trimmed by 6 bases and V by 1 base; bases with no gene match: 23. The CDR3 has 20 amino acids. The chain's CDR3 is CASSQVSGLSGGRKLSEQYF. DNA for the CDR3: TGTGCCAGCAGCCAAGTATCAGGTTTGTCGGGCGGGAGGAAGTTATCCGAGCAGTACTTC.

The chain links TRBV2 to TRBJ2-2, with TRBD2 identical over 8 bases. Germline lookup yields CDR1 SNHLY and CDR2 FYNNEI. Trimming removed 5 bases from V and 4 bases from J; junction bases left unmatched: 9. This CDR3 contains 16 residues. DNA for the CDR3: TGTGCCAGCAGTTCTCCGGGACTAGGGGGCACCGGGGAGCTGTTTTTT. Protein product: CASSSPGLGGTGELFF. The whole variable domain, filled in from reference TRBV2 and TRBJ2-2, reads EPEVTQTPSHQVTQMGQEVILRCVPISNHLYFYWYRQILGQKVEFLVSFYNNEISEKSEIFDDQFSVERPDGSNFTLKIRSTKLEDSAMYFCASSSPGLGGTGELFFGEGSRLTVL.

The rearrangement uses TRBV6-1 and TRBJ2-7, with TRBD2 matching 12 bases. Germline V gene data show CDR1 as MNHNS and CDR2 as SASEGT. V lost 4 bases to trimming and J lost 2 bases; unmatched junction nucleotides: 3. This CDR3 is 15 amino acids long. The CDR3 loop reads CASSGGLAGTYEQYF. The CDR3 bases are TGTGCCAGCAGTGGGGGACTAGCGGGTACCTACGAGCAGTACTTC.